The clone carrying this T cell receptor beta chain was found many times. The CDR3 runs to 14 residues. CDR1 and CDR2 from the germline V gene are SGHRS and YFSETQ. Trimming removed 3 bases from V and 0 bases from J; junction bases left unmatched: 2. Specified time point: pre-sensitization, week 0. Treatment meaning: therapeutic diphenylcyclopropenone sensitization with weekly scalp DPC. TCRdb reprocessed the RACE reads with MiXCR, giving one entry per CDR3 protein. The sample has about 62,000 distinct CDR3 sequences, around 6.6% seen once; the top ten hold 1.6%. These data come from a study of human T cells and chemical hapten exposure. About the study: TCR yields differed between samples (mainly from small differences in pooled library volume).

This chain links TRBV5-1 with TRBJ2-5, with 7 bases identical to TRBD2. The TCR originated in a woman aged 25 to 39 with alopecia areata. Some clones in this sample may be carry-over from other donors' samples. The sequences come from whole blood, collected in connection with sensitization to the hapten diphenylcyclopropenone (DPC). The CDR3 nucleotides are TGCGCCAGCAGCTACGGGGGGTACCAAGAGACCCAGTACTTC. Protein sequence: CASSYGGYQETQYF.